This T cell receptor beta chain is from a study of patients and donors after allogeneic stem cell transplantation. With regard to this clonotype: A junction boundary mismatches the germline segment, possibly from a read error.

The CDR3 consists of 12 residues. Germline CDR1 reads DFQATT; CDR2 reads SNEGSKA (reference sequence). TCRdb reprocessed the RT-PCR reads with MiXCR, giving one entry per CDR3 protein. This table holds some 60,000 distinct CDR3 sequences, 10% to 15% found once. J is TRBJ2-1 and V is TRBV20-1; D tentatively reads TRBD1 or TRBD2 (7 bases each). The sequencing input was blood, either unsorted or a sorted T cell fraction (not recorded which). The TCR originated in a human donor who was either an allogeneic HSCT recipient or a stem cell or donor lymphocyte infusion donor (not recorded which). It is not recorded whose cells these are; they may come from a transplant donor. The CDR3 is CSARDSPQGGIF. The CDR3 DNA sequence: TGCAGTGCTAGAGATTCCCCCCAGGGGGGGATCTTC.